This passage covers 18 T cell receptor beta chains from one sample sequenced in a study of cytomegalovirus exposure and HLA in healthy donors. Primers: 60 Vbeta forward and 13 Jbeta reverse. Repertoires were generated with immunoSEQ multiplex PCR, while TCRdb's copy carries only in-frame clones and drops some. Here the sample spans roughly 100,000 clones, approximately 70% being singletons. Sequencing was carried out using PBMCs. These receptors came from a man aged 35 to 55 in good health and CMV-seropositive.

The chain recombines TRBV9 with TRBJ2-5; possible D gene TRBD1, 5 bases. V lost 4 bases and J lost 7, with 14 bases in between. CDR1 SGDLS and CDR2 YYNGEE come from the germline V gene. The CDR3 sequence is 13 residues long. Here the CDR3 reads CASSPPVGPTQYF. The CDR3, as DNA: TGTGCCAGCAGCCCCCCAGTGGGGCCGACCCAGTACTTC.

The V gene is TRBV7-9, the J gene TRBJ1-1; a weak D match, TRBD1 (6 bases). This CDR3 has 15 residues. Germline CDR1 reads SEHNR; CDR2 reads FQNEAQ (reference sequence). Trimming left V 3 bases short and J 2 bases short, with 13 bases between. CDR3 sequence reads: CASSFGGGGNTEAFF. In DNA, the CDR3 is TGTGCCAGCAGCTTCGGCGGGGGCGGAAACACTGAAGCTTTCTTT.

This clone occurred once. V gene TRBV9 combines with J gene TRBJ2-3, with 8 bases lining up with TRBD2. The ends lost 0 bases at V and 0 bases at J; junction bases unmatched: 3. This CDR3 contains 16 residues. Looked up from germline, CDR1 is SGDLS and CDR2 is YYNGEE. CDR3 in amino acids: CASSVAGGRSTDTQYF. CDR3 nucleotides: TGTGCCAGCAGCGTAGCGGGGGGGAGGAGCACAGATACGCAGTATTTT.

This clone was found a few times. The chain couples TRBV4-3 to TRBJ1-1, with TRBD1 matching over 7 bases. CDR1 is LGHNA and CDR2 is YSLEER in the germline V gene. J was trimmed by 7 bases and V by 1 base; bases with no gene match: 12. The CDR3 consists of 16 residues. For the CDR3, the DNA is TGCGCCAGCAGCCAAGGGCACCGGGACAGTAGGCGTGAAGCTTTCTTT. Translated, it gives CASSQGHRDSRREAFF.

With respect to this clone: Other DNA sequences in this specimen translate into the identical CDR3. This sequence joins TRBV7-2 and TRBJ1-2; D perhaps matches TRBD1 (5 bases). This CDR3 region has 14 residues. The germline CDR1 and CDR2 sequences are SGHTA and FQGNSA. V shed 1 base and J shed 2 bases, with 8 bases lying between them. CDR3 DNA: TGTGCCAGCAGCTTAGGTCCAGGGAACTATGGCTACACCTTC. Translating gives CASSLGPGNYGYTF.

This clone was found a few times. CDR3 sequence: CASGGDLYQPQHF. The CDR3 nucleotides are TGTGCCAGTGGGGGGGACCTTTATCAGCCCCAGCATTTT. The J gene is TRBJ1-5, the V gene TRBV19, with D possibly being TRBD1 (5 bases). The V end was cut by 8 bases, the J end by 5 bases, with 13 bases between. The CDR3 extends over 13 amino acids. Per germline, CDR1 LNHDA and CDR2 SQIVND (reference sequence).

The chain is built from TRBV28 and TRBJ2-1; 14 bases map to TRBD2. Trimming removed 3 bases from V and 2 bases from J; junction bases left unmatched: 6. The CDR3 is made up of 18 amino acids. From germline, CDR1 is MDHEN and CDR2 SYDVKM. This CDR3 reads CASSLGTSGRGTYNEQFF. CDR3 coding DNA: TGTGCCAGCAGTTTGGGGACTAGCGGGAGAGGCACCTACAATGAGCAGTTCTTC.

The chain is built from TRBV7-9 and TRBJ2-1, with TRBD2 matching over 10 bases. The CDR3 consists of 16 residues. The J segment lost 8 bases and the V segment lost 7 bases, leaving 14 bases of the junction unmatched. CDR1 is SEHNR, CDR2 FQNEAQ, per germline (reference sequence). CDR3 in amino acids: CASTTELAGRKDEQFF. CDR3 in DNA: TGTGCCAGCACCACCGAACTAGCGGGACGTAAAGATGAGCAGTTCTTC. The variable domain in full, completed from reference TRBV7-9 and TRBJ2-1, reads DTGVSQNPRHKITKRGQNVTFRCDPISEHNRLYWYRQTLGQGPEFLTYFQNEAQLEKSRLLSDRFSAERPKGSFSTLEIQRTEQGDSAMYLCASTTELAGRKDEQFFGPGTRLTVL.

This clone has just a few counts. J is TRBJ2-3 and V is TRBV5-1, with a tentative D call TRBD1 (6 bases). From germline, CDR1 is SGHRS and CDR2 YFSETQ. The CDR3 is made up of 16 amino acids. V was cut by 9 bases and J by 0 bases, with 20 bases left in between. The CDR3 spells CATLTPKGHSTDTQYF. DNA for the CDR3: TGCGCCACCCTGACACCAAAGGGACACAGCACAGATACGCAGTATTTT.

The chain links TRBV30 to TRBJ2-7, with unresolved D. The V gene lost 3 bases and the J gene lost 0 bases, with 12 bases spanning the gap. The CDR3 has 14 amino acids. The germline V gene has CDR1 GTSNPN and CDR2 SVGIG (reference sequence). The CDR3 loop reads CAWSPPGFSYEQYF. The CDR3 region has the DNA TGTGCCTGGAGCCCCCCCGGTTTCTCCTACGAGCAGTACTTC.

This sequence joins TRBV7-9 and TRBJ2-7, with a possible D match to TRBD1 (6 bases). Per the germline V gene, CDR1 is SEHNR and CDR2 is FQNEAQ (reference sequence). This CDR3 comprises 11 residues. Trimming removed 4 bases at V and 7 bases at J, with 8 bases between. The CDR3: CASSSQGEQYF. In DNA form, the CDR3 reads TGTGCCAGCAGCTCCCAGGGGGAGCAGTACTTC.

This clone was counted only a few times. The rearrangement joins TRBV19 to TRBJ1-4; maybe TRBD1 (6 bases). Per the germline V gene, CDR1 is LNHDA and CDR2 is SQIVND (reference sequence). The CDR3 runs to 15 residues. Trimming removed 3 bases at V and 6 bases at J, with 14 bases between. DNA for the CDR3: TGTGCCAGTAGTATCCGCAGGGACACAGATGAAAAACTGTTTTTT. This codes for CASSIRRDTDEKLFF.

This clone was counted between two and nine times. The V and J genes are TRBV28 and TRBJ2-5; 9 positions agree with TRBD2. Germline V lookup: CDR1 MDHEN, CDR2 SYDVKM. Trimming cost V 5 bases and J 0 bases; bases outside gene matches: 7. The CDR3 is 16 residues long. Written as DNA, the CDR3 is TGTGCCAGCAGTCCCCCTAGCGGGGTGTACCAAGAGACCCAGTACTTC. Its protein is CASSPPSGVYQETQYF.

The V and J genes are TRBV29-1 and TRBJ2-7; weak D call: TRBD1 (5 bases). The V end lost 7 bases, the J end lost 5 bases, and 12 bases lay between the germline ends. This CDR3 has 11 residues. CDR1 and CDR2 (germline): SQVTM, ANQGSEA. CDR3 residues: CSAVRDNEQYV. The DNA for the CDR3 is TGCAGCGCTGTCAGGGATAACGAGCAGTACGTC.

The chain uses TRBV19 and TRBJ1-1; 7 bases align to TRBD1. This CDR3 has 14 amino acids. Per germline, CDR1 LNHDA and CDR2 SQIVND (reference sequence). Losses at the gene ends were 5 bases for V and 1 base for J; bases not matched to a gene: 4. CDR3 nucleotide sequence: TGTGCCAGTAGTGTCCGGGACAGGAACACTGAAGCTTTCTTT. Translating gives CASSVRDRNTEAFF.

This clone was seen a few times. The rearrangement uses TRBV19 and TRBJ1-2; a possible D gene is TRBD1 (5 bases). The V and J ends lost 9 bases and 4 bases respectively, with 18 bases between them. The CDR3 extends over 14 amino acids. Germline CDR1 and CDR2: LNHDA and SQIVND (reference sequence). The CDR3 DNA follows: TGTGCCAGCAGGAGCGACAGAGCCTTCTATGGCTACACCTTC. Its translation: CASRSDRAFYGYTF. Complete variable domain (other parts from reference TRBV19 and TRBJ1-2): DGGITQSPKYLFRKEGQNVTLSCEQNLNHDAMYWYRQDPGQGLRLIYYSQIVNDFQKGDIAEGYSVSREKKESFPLTVTSAQKNPTAFYLCASRSDRAFYGYTFGSGTRLTVV.

This clone turned up a few times. The CDR3 reads CAISEINYEQYF. The DNA of the CDR3 is TGTGCCATCAGTGAGATCAACTACGAGCAGTACTTC. This chain connects TRBV10-3 to TRBJ2-7; D is unclear. Trimming took 2 bases from V and 3 from J, leaving 5 bases between them. The germline gives CDR1 ENHRY, CDR2 SYGVKD. The CDR3 is 12 amino acids.

The chain uses TRBV7-2 and TRBJ2-7; D unclear. CDR3 length equals 14 residues. Germline assignment: CDR1 SGHTA and CDR2 FQGNSA. V was cut by 1 base and J by 7 bases, with 14 bases left in between. CDR3 in DNA: TGTGCCAGCAGCTTAGTCCGAGACTTTGGGGAGCAGTACTTC. Protein sequence: CASSLVRDFGEQYF.